The next 14 T cell receptor beta chains were all read from a single sample in a study of blood T cell repertoires in COVID-19. Profiling relied on immunoSEQ multiplex PCR, and the TCRdb table lists in-frame clones only, not all of them. The sample comprises roughly 200,000 clones, more than 80% of which are singletons, and 9.5% to 11% rests with the top ten. Input material: peripheral blood. These receptors were obtained from a woman between 35 and 50 years old with COVID-19, enrolled during active disease.

Here the CDR3 reads CASAGTRKNIQYF. In DNA, the CDR3 is TGTGCTAGTGCCGGGACTAGAAAAAACATTCAGTACTTC. V is TRBV12-5 and J is TRBJ2-4; TRBD2 matches at 8 bases. J lost 4 bases, V lost 7 bases, and 3 bases had no gene match. CDR1 and CDR2 (germline): LGHNT, FRNRAP. This CDR3 spans 13 amino acids.

There are a few counts of this clone. V and J are TRBV7-8 and TRBJ1-3; no firm D call. CDR3 length equals 15 residues. Germline CDR1 SGHVS, CDR2 FQNEAQ. V was shortened by 0 bases and J by 0 bases, with 6 bases between the two germline ends. The CDR3 region is CASSLATGSGNTIYF. In DNA form, the CDR3 reads TGTGCCAGCAGCTTAGCGACGGGCTCTGGAAACACCATATATTTT.

The genes are TRBV7-9 and TRBJ2-7; 7 nucleotides match TRBD1. The J segment lost 5 bases and the V segment lost 0 bases, leaving 4 bases of the junction unmatched. The germline gives CDR1 SEHNR, CDR2 FQNEAQ (reference sequence). The CDR3 runs to 14 residues. In DNA, the CDR3 is TGTGCCAGCAGCTTAGCCCATGACAGGGACGAGCAGTACTTC. This translates into CASSLAHDRDEQYF.

This clone was picked up one time. V usage is TRBV15 and J usage is TRBJ1-5; no clear D. CDR3 size: 17 residues. Germline CDR1 is LNHNV and CDR2 is YYDKDF (reference sequence). V was pared by 1 base and J by 0 bases, with 13 bases between. The CDR3 loop is CATSRVRTENSNQPQHF. The CDR3 DNA sequence: TGTGCCACCAGCAGAGTCCGCACAGAGAATAGCAATCAGCCCCAGCATTTT.

The chain recombines TRBV29-1 with TRBJ2-7, with D unclear. Per the germline V gene, CDR1 is SQVTM and CDR2 is ANQGSEA. The CDR3 is 10 residues long. Trimming stripped 0 bases from V and 8 bases from J, with 5 bases between. For the CDR3, the DNA is TGCAGCGTTGAAGATATCCAGCAGTACTTC. Translated, it gives CSVEDIQQYF.

The genes are TRBV27 and TRBJ1-1, with TRBD1 as a possible D gene (6 bases). Trimming pared 6 bases from V and 2 bases from J, leaving 16 bases between. Germline-derived CDR1 and CDR2 are MNHEY and SMNVEV (reference sequence). CDR3 length: 15 amino acids. CDR3 nucleotides: TGTGCCAGCAGCCCTCGGGACAAGATAAACACTGAAGCTTTCTTT. It codes for CASSPRDKINTEAFF.

The CDR3 reads CASSHGGVEKLFF. The CDR3 DNA is TGTGCCAGCAGCCATGGGGGGGTTGAAAAACTGTTTTTT. The V gene is TRBV11-2, the J gene TRBJ1-4; D possibly corresponds to TRBD1 (5 bases). The germline CDR1 and CDR2 sequences are SGHAT and FQNNGV. The CDR3 contains 13 residues. Trimming shortened V by 5 bases and J by 7 bases, and 11 bases separated the two germline ends.

This clone came up once. This chain joins TRBV5-4 and TRBJ2-1, with D perhaps matching TRBD2 (5 bases). The V end was cut by 1 base, the J end by 2 bases, with 10 bases between. Germline CDR1 is SGHNT and CDR2 is YYREEE (reference sequence). There are 15 residues in the CDR3. The CDR3 DNA is TGTGCCAGCAGCTTGCCCCGGGGAGCCTACAATGAGCAGTTCTTC. It codes for CASSLPRGAYNEQFF. Drawing the rest from reference TRBV5-4 and TRBJ2-1, the complete variable domain is ETGVTQSPTHLIKTRGQQVTLRCSSQSGHNTVSWYQQALGQGPQFIFQYYREEENGRGNFPPRFSGLQFPNYSSELNVNALELDDSALYLCASSLPRGAYNEQFFGPGTRLTVL.

This chain joins TRBV10-3 and TRBJ2-3; TRBD1 agrees at 7 bases. Germline lookup yields CDR1 ENHRY and CDR2 SYGVKD. V lost 5 bases, J lost 1 base, and 9 bases stayed unmatched. CDR3 size: 16 residues. CDR3 bases: TGTGCCATCAGTTTGACAGGGCCAGGGGGCACAGATACGCAGTATTTT. Translated, it gives CAISLTGPGGTDTQYF.

This clone was observed a single time. V is TRBV6-6 and J is TRBJ1-1; D is uncertain. CDR1 and CDR2 (germline): MNHNY, SVGAGI (reference sequence). The CDR3 runs to 14 residues. Trimming removed 3 bases at V and 3 bases at J, with 11 bases between. CDR3 DNA sequence: TGTGCCAGCAGTTATATCCTGGGAGACACTGAAGCTTTCTTT. Its translation is CASSYILGDTEAFF.

V gene TRBV7-6 combines with J gene TRBJ2-6; possibly TRBD1 for D (7 bases). The CDR3 has 18 amino acids. Trimming removed 1 base at V and 2 bases at J, with 15 bases between. Germline CDR1 reads SGHVS; CDR2 reads FNYEAQ. The CDR3 here is CASSLGFQGGTGANVLTF. In nucleotides, the CDR3 is TGTGCCAGCAGCTTAGGGTTCCAGGGGGGAACTGGGGCCAACGTCCTGACTTTC.

The chain combines TRBV11-3 with TRBJ2-2; 7 nucleotides agree with TRBD1. CDR3 length: 16 amino acids. From germline, CDR1 is SGHNT and CDR2 YENEEA. Unmatched junction bases numbered 9, after V lost 5 bases and J lost 3 bases. CDR3 sequence: CASSPMTGTHTGELFF. CDR3 bases: TGTGCCAGCAGCCCGATGACAGGGACACACACCGGGGAGCTGTTTTTT.

The J gene is TRBJ2-1, the V gene TRBV9; 8 positions agree with TRBD2. The CDR3 runs 15 residues. V gave up 0 bases and J gave up 4 bases; unmatched junction bases: 3. Germline CDR1 reads SGDLS; CDR2 reads YYNGEE. As DNA, the CDR3 is TGTGCCAGCAGCGTAGCGGGGGGGAATTACAATGAGCAGTTCTTC. Its protein is CASSVAGGNYNEQFF.

The chain carries TRBV5-1 and TRBJ2-2, with 9 nucleotides matching TRBD1. Unmatched junction bases numbered 6, after V lost 4 bases and J lost 5 bases. The V gene's germline CDR1 is SGHRS and CDR2 YFSETQ. The CDR3 consists of 15 residues. Written as DNA, the CDR3 is TGCGCCAGCAGCCCCGGGACAGGGAGGACCGGGGAGCTGTTTTTT. Its translation is CASSPGTGRTGELFF.